Listed below are T cell receptor beta chains from one sample, sequenced in a study of control samples from healthy donors and cancer patients. Profiling relied on immunoSEQ multiplex PCR, and the TCRdb table lists in-frame clones only, not all of them. Among around 93,000 clones, 88% were seen once, and the ten largest hold 11% to 15%. Input material: blood. The receptors derive from a man under 40 in good health. Each CDR3 is given with its conserved first and last residue. The order of the fields is CDR3 length, J gene, clone size, V gene, CDR3 protein. Clone size is stated in some rows and not others, as once, few, many or a class when expanded.

>14|TRBJ2-4|once|TRBV15
CATSKTSGIDIQYF
>18|TRBJ2-7|NA|TRBV14
CASSQGLTGRRQFYEQYF
>16|TRBJ2-7|few|TRBV4-1
CASSQTRGLAGYEQYF
>13|TRBJ1-2|NA|TRBV28
CASTVERSYGYTF
>16|TRBJ2-5|NA|TRBV24-1
CATSAKPDRSLETQYF
>15|TRBJ1-4|NA|TRBV5-1
CASSSYRGPNEKLFF
>16|TRBJ2-3|NA|TRBV2
CASRYHSGSLADTQYF
>17|TRBJ1-5|once|TRBV19
CASSIDHGATGSQPQHF
>18|TRBJ1-2|NA|TRBV15
CATSRTEINRGRVYGYTF
>15|TRBJ2-7|NA|TRBV27
CASSRGLAGVYEQYF
>14|TRBJ2-5|once|TRBV6-5
CASKTGQVQETQYF
>15|TRBJ2-7|NA|TRBV7-9
CASSSPGGPAYEQYF
>16|TRBJ2-2|NA|TRBV10-2
CASLGKRLSRAGELFF
>16|TRBJ2-7|NA|TRBV7-9
CASSTTMGLANYEQYF
>12|TRBJ1-4|NA|TRBV6-5
CASSRHREKLFF
>11|TRBJ2-1|NA|TRBV12-3/TRBV12-4
CASRGAGEQFF
>15|TRBJ2-5|NA|TRBV9
CASSKKINTGETQYF
>16|TRBJ2-6|NA|TRBV19
CASSIGTTSGANVLTF
>13|TRBJ2-5|NA|TRBV10-2
CASSLRGGETQYF
>17|TRBJ2-2|NA|TRBV11-2
CASSLGGQGARTGELFF
>13|TRBJ2-5|NA|TRBV5-1
CASSMTGQETQYF
>14|TRBJ2-7|NA|TRBV2
CASSPPGFPYEQYF
>14|TRBJ2-1|once|TRBV7-9
CASSSRLSPNEQFF
>19|TRBJ2-1|NA|TRBV28
CASSSRSGRDPSSYNEQFF
>14|TRBJ1-4|NA|TRBV5-1
CASSATSGNEKLFF
>14|TRBJ2-3|NA|TRBV5-6
CASSFVDRTDTQYF
>15|TRBJ2-1|NA|TRBV6-2/TRBV6-3
CASSDSGTSGRGQFF
>13|TRBJ2-5|once|TRBV29-1
CSVVRGQGETQYF
>13|TRBJ1-2|NA|TRBV30
CAWAGTVRGDYTF
>13|TRBJ1-5|NA|TRBV6-6
CASTQGPQQPQHF
>15|TRBJ2-3|NA|TRBV18
CASSPTGELTDTQYF
>13|TRBJ2-1|NA|TRBV7-3
CASSLIPAGEQFF
>14|TRBJ1-5|few|TRBV2
CASSARQDYQPQHF
>15|TRBJ2-1|NA|TRBV6-5
CASSSRTSGSYEQFF
>14|TRBJ2-1|NA|TRBV5-1
CASSPGGDWVEQFF
>15|TRBJ2-1|NA|TRBV7-9
CASSPRASGSGEQFF
>14|TRBJ1-4|NA|TRBV6-6
CASSYQGLDEKLFF
>16|TRBJ1-5|NA|TRBV6-1
CASSEYRTGGTQPQHF
>17|TRBJ2-5|NA|TRBV18
CASSRVPRQGVLETQYF
>12|TRBJ2-7|once|TRBV24-1
CATSDLGTEQYF
>16|TRBJ2-1|NA|TRBV18
CASSPYGGRSYNEQFF
>17|TRBJ2-6|NA|TRBV5-1
CASSLTGTETGANVLTF
>15|TRBJ1-6|NA|TRBV5-6
CASSLRASYNSPLHF
>13|TRBJ2-7|NA|TRBV4-1
CASSHQGANEQYF
>16|TRBJ2-1|NA|TRBV9
CASSVGLAAYYNEQFF
>17|TRBJ2-6|NA|TRBV21-1
CASSKPRTYRGSNVLTF